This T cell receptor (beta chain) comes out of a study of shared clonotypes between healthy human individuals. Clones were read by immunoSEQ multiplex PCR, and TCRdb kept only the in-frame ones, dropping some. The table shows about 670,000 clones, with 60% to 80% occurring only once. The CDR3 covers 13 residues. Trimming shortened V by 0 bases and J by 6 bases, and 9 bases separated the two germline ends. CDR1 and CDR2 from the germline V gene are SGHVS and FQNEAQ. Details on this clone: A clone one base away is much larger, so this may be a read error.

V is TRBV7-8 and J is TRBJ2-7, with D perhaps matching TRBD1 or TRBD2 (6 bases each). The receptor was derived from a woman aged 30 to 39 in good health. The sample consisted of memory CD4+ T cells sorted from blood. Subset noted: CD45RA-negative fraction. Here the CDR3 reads CASSLAGGSEQYF. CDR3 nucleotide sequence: TGTGCCAGCAGCTTAGCGGGGGGCTCCGAGCAGTACTTC.